The 21 T cell receptor beta chains below all came from one sample that was sequenced in a study of blood T cell repertoires in COVID-19. TCRdb's table, derived via immunoSEQ multiplex PCR, lists solely in-frame clones and lacks some. The sample records 250,000 or so clones, 80% to 90% being singletons. The sequencing sample was made of PBMCs or T cells enriched from blood (not recorded which). These receptors were obtained from a middle-aged woman who had been exposed to COVID-19.

This clone came up once. This chain connects TRBV4-3 to TRBJ2-1; a possible D gene is TRBD2 (6 bases). The V end was cut by 0 bases, the J end by 6 bases, with 12 bases between. Germline V gene data show CDR1 as LGHNA and CDR2 as YSLEER. This CDR3 contains 15 residues. CDR3 residues: CASSQDPTRVNEQFF. The CDR3 nucleotides are TGCGCCAGCAGCCAAGATCCGACTAGGGTCAATGAGCAGTTCTTC.

This chain links TRBV5-6 with TRBJ1-6; D gene ambiguous. Germline V gene lookup returns CDR1 SGHDT and CDR2 YYEEEE. The CDR3 is made up of 15 amino acids. Between the trimmed V and J ends, which lost 0 bases and 9 bases, there was a span of 13 bases. This chain's CDR3 is CASSLAAGPFSPLHF. CDR3 nucleotides: TGTGCCAGCAGCTTGGCCGCGGGTCCGTTTTCACCCCTCCACTTT.

The chain has TRBV4-3 and TRBJ2-2; D might be TRBD1 (5 bases). Germline V lookup: CDR1 LGHNA, CDR2 YSLEER. The V end was cut by 2 bases, the J end by 6 bases, with 10 bases between. CDR3 length: 14 residues. In DNA form, the CDR3 reads TGCGCCAGCAGCCAACTACAGGTCGCCGGGGAGCTGTTTTTT. Translated, it gives CASSQLQVAGELFF.

This chain connects TRBV15 to TRBJ2-7; 13 bases fit TRBD2. The J segment lost 4 bases and the V segment lost 1 base, leaving 4 bases of the junction unmatched. Germline V gene sequence: CDR1 LNHNV, CDR2 YYDKDF (reference sequence). CDR3 size: 16 residues. CDR3 coding DNA: TGTGCCACCAGCAGAGGAGGACTAGCGGGGGTGTACGAGCAGTACTTC. As protein: CATSRGGLAGVYEQYF.

In its sample, this clone was seen once. The V gene is TRBV7-2, the J gene TRBJ1-2, with D uncertain. Deletions cut 3 bases from V and 8 bases from J, with 13 bases between. The CDR3 loop spans 13 amino acids. The V gene's germline CDR1 is SGHTA and CDR2 FQGNSA. DNA for the CDR3: TGTGCCAGCAGCTTGGGCCTCCCCGAGGGCTACACCTTC. Amino acid sequence: CASSLGLPEGYTF. Based on the CDR3 plus reference TRBV7-2 and TRBJ1-2, the full variable domain is GAGVSQSPSNKVTEKGKDVELRCDPISGHTALYWYRQSLGQGLEFLIYFQGNSAPDKSGLPSDRFSAERTGGSVSTLTIQRTQQEDSAVYLCASSLGLPEGYTFGSGTRLTVV.

J is TRBJ1-5 and V is TRBV19; maybe TRBD1 (6 bases). V was cut by 5 bases and J by 11 bases, with 13 bases left in between. CDR1 and CDR2 (germline): LNHDA, SQIVND (reference sequence). The CDR3 spans 12 residues. CDR3 nucleotide sequence: TGTGCCAGTAGTCCCCGAGGGGGGGCCCAGCATTTT. This encodes CASSPRGGAQHF.

About this clone itself: The junction departs from the called germline gene at one end, perhaps through a read error. The V and J genes are TRBV5-1 and TRBJ2-1; tentatively, D is TRBD2 (5 bases). CDR3 length: 14 amino acids. The germline gives CDR1 SGHRS, CDR2 YFSETQ. CDR3 amino acids: CASSFEGGSYEQFF. DNA of the CDR3: TGTGCCAGCAGCTTCGAAGGCGGGTCCTATGAGCAGTTCTTC.

For this clone: The junction departs from the called germline gene at one end, perhaps through a read error. This rearrangement joins TRBV7-3 to TRBJ2-3; D not resolved. Germline V gene sequence: CDR1 SGHTA, CDR2 FQGTGA. The CDR3 has 12 residues. In nucleotides, the CDR3 is TGTGCCAGCAGCTTAACGAGGTCAGAGACTCATTTT. This translates into CASSLTRSETHF.

This clone was seen a single time. The V and J genes are TRBV7-3 and TRBJ2-3; 10 bases line up with TRBD2. After removal of 8 bases from V and 7 bases from J, the junction contained 9 bases not matched to a gene. Germline loops: CDR1 SGHTA, CDR2 FQGTGA. CDR3 length equals 14 residues. The CDR3 DNA is TGTGCCAGCTCCAGCGGGGGGGTCGGATATACGCAGTATTTT. Residues: CASSSGGVGYTQYF. Complete variable domain (other parts from reference TRBV7-3 and TRBJ2-3): GAGVSQTPSNKVTEKGKYVELRCDPISGHTALYWYRQSLGQGPEFLIYFQGTGAADDSGLPNDRFFAVRPEGSVSTLKIQRTERGDSAVYLCASSSGGVGYTQYFGPGTRLTVL.

A single count supports this clone. The genes are TRBV5-6 and TRBJ2-3; D is possibly TRBD2 (5 bases). With 4 bases removed from V and 2 bases from J, the gap between germline ends came to 20 bases. CDR1 and CDR2 from the germline V gene are SGHDT and YYEEEE. The CDR3 consists of 17 residues. For the CDR3, the DNA is TGTGCCAGCAGCCTCGGTCCCCAAACTAGGATCACAGATACGCAGTATTTT. Translation gives CASSLGPQTRITDTQYF.

This clone occurred once. J is TRBJ2-1 and V is TRBV5-4; TRBD2 matches 12 bases. CDR1 is SGHNT, CDR2 YYREEE, per germline (reference sequence). This CDR3 region has 16 residues. The trim removed 1 base at V and 6 bases at J, leaving 5 bases unmatched. CDR3 in DNA: TGTGCCAGCAGCTTGATTACGGGACTAGCGGGCAATGAGCAGTTCTTC. Protein: CASSLITGLAGNEQFF.

The V and J genes are TRBV7-2 and TRBJ1-2; no clear D gene. V lost 5 bases and J lost 4, with 11 bases in between. The CDR3 extends over 13 amino acids. Per the germline V gene, CDR1 is SGHTA and CDR2 is FQGNSA. For the CDR3, the DNA is TGTGCCAGCAGCCTGCCTCCGGTCTATGGCTACACCTTC. It yields the protein CASSLPPVYGYTF.

The chain couples TRBV28 to TRBJ2-3; TRBD2 matches at 13 bases. The length of the CDR3 is 14 residues. CDR1 is MDHEN and CDR2 is SYDVKM in the germline V gene. J gave up 9 bases and V 6 bases, and 6 bases lay outside the gene matches. The CDR3 region has the DNA TGTGCCAGCAGCCCCGGACTAGCGGGGGAGACGCAGTATTTT. Translated, it gives CASSPGLAGETQYF.

The rearrangement joins TRBV7-2 to TRBJ1-5; tentatively, D is TRBD1 (6 bases). With 1 base removed from V and 4 bases from J, the gap between germline ends came to 11 bases. Germline loops: CDR1 SGHTA, CDR2 FQGNSA. CDR3 length: 15 residues. In DNA, the CDR3 is TGTGCCAGCAGCTTAGTACAGGGAAGGAATCAGCCCCAGCATTTT. Its translation: CASSLVQGRNQPQHF.

The V gene is TRBV6-5, the J gene TRBJ1-1; D is possibly TRBD1 (5 bases). The CDR3 covers 13 residues. Germline CDR1 and CDR2: MNHEY and SVGAGI. The V end was cut by 0 bases, the J end by 8 bases, with 10 bases between. The CDR3 DNA is TGTGCCAGCAGTTACTCGCGGCAGGGAGAAGCTTTCTTT. The encoded protein is CASSYSRQGEAFF.

This rearrangement joins TRBV4-1 to TRBJ2-3, with 12 bases identical to TRBD2. CDR3 length: 16 residues. Germline V lookup: CDR1 MGHRA, CDR2 YSYEKL. V lost 4 bases and J lost 5; bases outside the gene matches: 7. The chain's CDR3 is CASSLQTSGSGDTQYF. For the CDR3, the DNA is TGCGCCAGCAGCCTACAGACTAGCGGGAGTGGAGATACGCAGTATTTT.

The rearrangement joins TRBV18 to TRBJ1-3; D gene ambiguous. Germline V gene data show CDR1 as KGHSH and CDR2 as LQKENI. The CDR3 is 15 residues long. The ends were cut back, 0 bases at V and 3 bases at J, with 9 bases in the middle. CDR3 residues: CASSPPRRNGNTIYF. The CDR3 region has the DNA TGTGCCAGCTCACCACCGCGGAGGAATGGAAACACCATATATTTT.

The V gene is TRBV5-6, the J gene TRBJ2-5, with D hard to call. The germline V gene has CDR1 SGHDT and CDR2 YYEEEE. The CDR3 is made up of 15 amino acids. Trimming removed 0 bases from V and 4 bases from J, with 13 bases in between. This CDR3 reads CASSLDGLGGETQYF. CDR3 sequence (DNA): TGTGCCAGCAGCTTGGATGGGCTGGGTGGAGAGACCCAGTACTTC.

This sequence joins TRBV5-1 and TRBJ2-6; maybe TRBD1 (6 bases). Germline CDR1 is SGHRS and CDR2 is YFSETQ. The CDR3 extends over 15 amino acids. Trimming stripped 4 bases from V and 0 bases from J, with 8 bases between. CDR3 nucleotides: TGCGCCAGCAGCGAACAGGGCTCTGGGGCCAACGTCCTGACTTTC. This translates into CASSEQGSGANVLTF. Together with reference TRBV5-1 and TRBJ2-6, the CDR3 gives the full variable domain: KAGVTQTPRYLIKTRGQQVTLSCSPISGHRSVSWYQQTPGQGLQFLFEYFSETQRNKGNFPGRFSGRQFSNSRSEMNVSTLELGDSALYLCASSEQGSGANVLTFGAGSRLTVL.

The chain combines TRBV9 with TRBJ1-1; no firm D call. The CDR3 is 14 residues long. Germline CDR1 reads SGDLS; CDR2 reads YYNGEE. Trimming shortened V by 0 bases and J by 5 bases, and 11 bases separated the two germline ends. CDR3 nucleotides: TGTGCCAGCAGCGTAGCTTCCGAGGCAACTGAAGCTTTCTTT. Amino acids: CASSVASEATEAFF.

V gene TRBV4-2 combines with J gene TRBJ1-6; the D is unclear. Per the germline V gene, CDR1 is LGHNA and CDR2 is YNFKEQ. The CDR3 extends over 15 amino acids. V was trimmed by 0 bases and J by 10 bases, leaving 13 bases between them. The CDR3 loop is CASSQDEGTSSPLHF. The CDR3 nucleotides read TGTGCCAGCAGCCAAGATGAGGGAACGTCCTCACCCCTCCACTTT.